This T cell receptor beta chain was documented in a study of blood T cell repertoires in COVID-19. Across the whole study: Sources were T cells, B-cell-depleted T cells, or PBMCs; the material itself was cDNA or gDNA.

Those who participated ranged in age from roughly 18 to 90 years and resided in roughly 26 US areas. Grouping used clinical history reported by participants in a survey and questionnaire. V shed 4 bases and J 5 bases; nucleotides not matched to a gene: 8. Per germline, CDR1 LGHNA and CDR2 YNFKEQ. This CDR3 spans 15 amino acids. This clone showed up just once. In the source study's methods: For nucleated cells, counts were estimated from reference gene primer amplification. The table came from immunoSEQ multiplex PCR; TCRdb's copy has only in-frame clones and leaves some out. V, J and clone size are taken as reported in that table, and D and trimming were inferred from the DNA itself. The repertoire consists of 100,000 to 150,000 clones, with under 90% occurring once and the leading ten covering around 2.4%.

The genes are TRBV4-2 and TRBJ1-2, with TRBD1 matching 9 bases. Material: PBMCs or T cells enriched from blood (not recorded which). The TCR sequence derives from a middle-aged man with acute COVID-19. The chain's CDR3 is CASSPGGQGQYGYTF. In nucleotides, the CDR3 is TGTGCCAGCAGCCCCGGGGGACAGGGACAATATGGCTACACCTTC.